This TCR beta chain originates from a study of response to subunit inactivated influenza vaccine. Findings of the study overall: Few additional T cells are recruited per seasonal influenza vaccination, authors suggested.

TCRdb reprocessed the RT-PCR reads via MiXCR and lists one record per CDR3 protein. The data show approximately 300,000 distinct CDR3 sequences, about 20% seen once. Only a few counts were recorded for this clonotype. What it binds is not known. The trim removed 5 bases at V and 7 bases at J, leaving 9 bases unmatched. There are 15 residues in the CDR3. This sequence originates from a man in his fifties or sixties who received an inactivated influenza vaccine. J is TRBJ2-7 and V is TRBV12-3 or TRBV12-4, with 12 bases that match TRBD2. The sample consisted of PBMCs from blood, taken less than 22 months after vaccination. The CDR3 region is CASSPRTSGMGEQYF. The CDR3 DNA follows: TGTGCCAGCAGTCCTCGGACTAGCGGGATGGGAGAGCAGTACTTC.